The present entry profiles one TCR beta chain with its context. Its antigen remains unidentified. Trimming pared 8 bases from V and 1 base from J, leaving 20 bases between. This CDR3 contains 16 residues. Germline CDR1 reads MNHEY; CDR2 reads SMNVEV (reference sequence). This sample stems from a study of T cells after yellow fever vaccination. Study results and caveats: Booster samples showed a return of most primary-vaccination clones (approximately 96% CD4, approximately 85% CD8). Researchers noted that a small share of clonotypes showed up in both CD4 and CD8 compartments.

TCR cDNA was made by 5'RACE template switching, adding a universal primer site and UMIs. TCRdb independently ran MiXCR on the 5' RACE reads; one entry per CDR3 protein. The sample contains more than 95,000 distinct CDR3 sequences, roughly 15% of which appear only once. The V and J genes are TRBV27 and TRBJ2-5, with D unclear. Sequences were derived from CD8+ T cells sorted from PBMCs, sampled 5 days after the yellow fever booster vaccination. The clonotype comes from a man aged 18 to 30 who received the YFV17D yellow fever vaccine. The CDR3 loop is CASRAQSALIQETQYF. CDR3 DNA: TGTGCCAGCCGTGCCCAAAGCGCATTAATCCAAGAGACCCAGTACTTC.